This T cell receptor (beta chain) emerged from a study of blood T cell repertoires in COVID-19. Study information: Samples representing acute and convalescent COVID-19 were sourced from the United States, Italy and Spain.

The study drew participants aged about 18 to 95 years from about two dozen US areas. Recovery among Cohort 3 donors was established by two negative PCRs, clearance, or symptom resolution. Only in-frame clones appear in the TCRdb table, and some are missing; sequencing was by immunoSEQ multiplex PCR. The sample carries around 300,000 clones, 80% to 95% recorded once. This clone was detected once. The V end was cut by 6 bases, the J end by 0 bases, with 9 bases between. The germline V gene has CDR1 MDHEN and CDR2 SYDVKM. The CDR3 extends over 14 amino acids. This sequence originates from a woman aged 25-40 years who had recovered from COVID-19. The chain is built from TRBV28 and TRBJ2-1; D is unclear. Sequencing was done on a sample of PBMCs or T cells enriched from blood (not recorded which). DNA of the CDR3: TGTGCCAGCAGCCTAGGAAGCTCCTACAATGAGCAGTTCTTC. This translates into CASSLGSSYNEQFF.